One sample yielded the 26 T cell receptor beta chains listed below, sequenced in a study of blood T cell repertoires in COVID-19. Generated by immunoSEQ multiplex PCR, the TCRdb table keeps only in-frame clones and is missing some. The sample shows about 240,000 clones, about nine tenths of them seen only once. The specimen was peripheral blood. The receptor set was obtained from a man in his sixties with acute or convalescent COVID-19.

The CDR3 here is CASSLAPVGNSPLHF. CDR3 bases: TGTGCCAGCAGCTTGGCCCCCGTGGGCAATTCACCCCTCCACTTT. This chain uses TRBV5-4 with TRBJ1-6; D is undetermined. Germline V gene lookup returns CDR1 SGHNT and CDR2 YYREEE (reference sequence). The CDR3 runs 15 residues. V dropped 0 bases and J dropped 7 bases, with 11 bases sitting between them.

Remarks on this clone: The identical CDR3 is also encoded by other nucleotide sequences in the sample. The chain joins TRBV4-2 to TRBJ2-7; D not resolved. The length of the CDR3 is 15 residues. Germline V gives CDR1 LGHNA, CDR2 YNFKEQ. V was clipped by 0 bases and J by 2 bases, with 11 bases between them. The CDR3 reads CASSQDLGKTYEQYF. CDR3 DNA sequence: TGTGCCAGCAGCCAAGATCTAGGTAAAACCTACGAGCAGTACTTC.

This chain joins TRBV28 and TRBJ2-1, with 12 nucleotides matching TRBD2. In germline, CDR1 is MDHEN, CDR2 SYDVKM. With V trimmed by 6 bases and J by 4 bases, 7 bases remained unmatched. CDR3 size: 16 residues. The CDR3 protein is CASRTPGLAGYNEQFF. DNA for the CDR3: TGTGCCAGCAGAACGCCGGGACTAGCGGGTTACAATGAGCAGTTCTTC. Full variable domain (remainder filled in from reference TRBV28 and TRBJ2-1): DVKVTQSSRYLVKRTGEKVFLECVQDMDHENMFWYRQDPGLGLRLIYFSYDVKMKEKGDIPEGYSVSREKKERFSLILESASTNQTSMYLCASRTPGLAGYNEQFFGPGTRLTVL.

The chain's CDR3 is CASSAPPQGTEAFF. The CDR3 nucleotides are TGTGCCAGCAGCGCCCCACCACAGGGCACTGAAGCTTTCTTT. This chain links TRBV4-2 with TRBJ1-1; TRBD1 is a possible D gene (6 bases). The CDR3 has 14 residues. The germline V and J ends were trimmed by 5 bases and 4 bases, with 14 bases remaining between them. Germline assignment: CDR1 LGHNA and CDR2 YNFKEQ.

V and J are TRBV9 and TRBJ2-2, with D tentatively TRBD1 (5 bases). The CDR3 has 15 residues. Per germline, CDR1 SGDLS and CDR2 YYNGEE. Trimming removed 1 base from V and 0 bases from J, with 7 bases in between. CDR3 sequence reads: CASSVTGANTGELFF. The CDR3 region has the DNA TGTGCCAGCAGCGTAACAGGCGCGAACACCGGGGAGCTGTTTTTT.

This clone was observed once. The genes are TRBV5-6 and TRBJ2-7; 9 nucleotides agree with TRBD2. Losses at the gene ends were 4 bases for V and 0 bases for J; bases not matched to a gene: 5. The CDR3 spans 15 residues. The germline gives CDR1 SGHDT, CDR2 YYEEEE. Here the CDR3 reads CASSLAAGGSYEQYF. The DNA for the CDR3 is TGTGCCAGCAGCCTTGCAGCGGGAGGCTCCTACGAGCAGTACTTC.

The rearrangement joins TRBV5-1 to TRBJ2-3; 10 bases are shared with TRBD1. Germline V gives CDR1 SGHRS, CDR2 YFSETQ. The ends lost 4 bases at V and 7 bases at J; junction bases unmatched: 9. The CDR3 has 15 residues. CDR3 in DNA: TGCGCCAGCAGCACCTCGGGACAGGGGATCCATACGCAGTATTTT. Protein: CASSTSGQGIHTQYF.

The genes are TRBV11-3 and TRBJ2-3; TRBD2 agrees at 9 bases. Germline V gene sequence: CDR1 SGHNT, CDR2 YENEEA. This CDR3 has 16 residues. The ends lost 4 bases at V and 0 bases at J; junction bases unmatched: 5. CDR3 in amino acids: CASSSSGEPSTDTQYF. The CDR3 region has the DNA TGTGCCAGCAGCTCTAGCGGGGAACCTAGCACAGATACGCAGTATTTT.

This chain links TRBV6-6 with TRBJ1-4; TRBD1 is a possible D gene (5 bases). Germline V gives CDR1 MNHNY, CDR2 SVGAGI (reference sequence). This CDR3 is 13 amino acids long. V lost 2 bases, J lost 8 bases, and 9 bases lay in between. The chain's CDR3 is CASSYGAKEKLFF. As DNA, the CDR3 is TGTGCCAGCAGTTACGGGGCGAAAGAAAAACTGTTTTTT.

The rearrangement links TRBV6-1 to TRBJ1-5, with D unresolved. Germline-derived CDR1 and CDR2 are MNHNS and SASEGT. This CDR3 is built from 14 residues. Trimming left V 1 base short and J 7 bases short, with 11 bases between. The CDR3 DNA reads TGTGCCAGCAGTGAAGGGAGAGGTGCCCAGCCCCAGCATTTT. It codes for CASSEGRGAQPQHF.

In nucleotides, the CDR3 is TGCGCCAGCAGCTTGATTCAGGGCACCGGGGAGCTGTTTTTT. This translates into CASSLIQGTGELFF. This chain links TRBV5-1 with TRBJ2-2; maybe TRBD1 (5 bases). CDR1 SGHRS and CDR2 YFSETQ come from the germline V gene. CDR3 size: 14 residues. Trimming removed 1 base from V and 4 bases from J, with 8 bases in between.

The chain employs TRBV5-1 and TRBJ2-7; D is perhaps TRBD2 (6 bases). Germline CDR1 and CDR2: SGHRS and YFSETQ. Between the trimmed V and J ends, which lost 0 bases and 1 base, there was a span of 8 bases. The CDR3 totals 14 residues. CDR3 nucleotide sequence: TGCGCCAGCAGCTTGGACGGGAGTTCCTACGAGCAGTACTTC. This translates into CASSLDGSSYEQYF.

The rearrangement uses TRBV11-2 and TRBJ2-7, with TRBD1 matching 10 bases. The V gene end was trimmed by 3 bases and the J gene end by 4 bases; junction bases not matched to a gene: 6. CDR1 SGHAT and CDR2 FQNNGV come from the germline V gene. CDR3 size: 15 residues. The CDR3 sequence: CASSLRGQGWYEQYF. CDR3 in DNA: TGTGCCAGCAGCTTGCGGGGACAGGGGTGGTACGAGCAGTACTTC.

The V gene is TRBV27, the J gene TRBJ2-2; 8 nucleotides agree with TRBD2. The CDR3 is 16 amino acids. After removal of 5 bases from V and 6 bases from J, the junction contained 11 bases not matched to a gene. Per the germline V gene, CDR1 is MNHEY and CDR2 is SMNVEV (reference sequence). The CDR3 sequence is CASSPLGLAAPGELFF. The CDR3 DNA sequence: TGTGCCAGCAGTCCCCTCGGACTAGCAGCCCCCGGGGAGCTGTTTTTT.

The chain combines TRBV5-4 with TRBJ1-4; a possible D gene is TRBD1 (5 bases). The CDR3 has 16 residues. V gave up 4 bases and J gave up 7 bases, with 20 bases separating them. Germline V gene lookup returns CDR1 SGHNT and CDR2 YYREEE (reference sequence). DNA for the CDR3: TGTGCCAGCAGCCCCACCATGGCGACAGAACCTGAAAAACTGTTTTTT. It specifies CASSPTMATEPEKLFF.

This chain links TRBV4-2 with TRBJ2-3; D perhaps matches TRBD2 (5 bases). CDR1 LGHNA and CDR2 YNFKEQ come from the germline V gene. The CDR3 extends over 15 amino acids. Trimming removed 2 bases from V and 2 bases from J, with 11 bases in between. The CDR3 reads CASSQPMDFTDTQYF. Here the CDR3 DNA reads TGTGCCAGCAGCCAACCAATGGACTTCACAGATACGCAGTATTTT.

CDR3 sequence reads: CASSEGPFSSGANVLTF. The CDR3, as DNA: TGTGCCAGCAGTGAAGGCCCTTTCAGCTCTGGGGCCAACGTCCTGACTTTC. The chain couples TRBV2 to TRBJ2-6, with D unclear. The CDR3 length is 17 residues. With 1 base removed from V and 0 bases from J, the gap between germline ends came to 10 bases. CDR1 is SNHLY, CDR2 FYNNEI, per germline. The complete variable domain, with remaining parts taken from reference TRBV2 and TRBJ2-6, reads EPEVTQTPSHQVTQMGQEVILRCVPISNHLYFYWYRQILGQKVEFLVSFYNNEISEKSEIFDDQFSVERPDGSNFTLKIRSTKLEDSAMYFCASSEGPFSSGANVLTFGAGSRLTVL.

Here the CDR3 DNA reads TGCGCCAGCAGCAAGACACCGGATAGCACAGATACGCAGTATTTT. Encoded protein: CASSKTPDSTDTQYF. The gene calls are TRBV5-1 and TRBJ2-3, with D hard to call. Germline V CDR1 and CDR2: SGHRS, YFSETQ. Deletions cut 4 bases from V and 0 bases from J, with 12 bases between. This CDR3 spans 15 amino acids.

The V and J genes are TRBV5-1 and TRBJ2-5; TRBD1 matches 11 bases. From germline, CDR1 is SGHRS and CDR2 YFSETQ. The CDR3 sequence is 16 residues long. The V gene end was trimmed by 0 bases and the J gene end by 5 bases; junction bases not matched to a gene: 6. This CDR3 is CASSLGGTGGRETQYF. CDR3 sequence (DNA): TGCGCCAGCAGCTTGGGTGGGACAGGGGGTCGGGAGACCCAGTACTTC. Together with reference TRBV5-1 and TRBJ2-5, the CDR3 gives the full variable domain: KAGVTQTPRYLIKTRGQQVTLSCSPISGHRSVSWYQQTPGQGLQFLFEYFSETQRNKGNFPGRFSGRQFSNSRSEMNVSTLELGDSALYLCASSLGGTGGRETQYFGPGTRLLVL.

The CDR3 is CSVEQSGNTIYF. CDR3 bases: TGCAGCGTTGAACAGTCTGGAAACACCATATATTTT. The gene calls are TRBV29-1 and TRBJ1-3; D call uncertain. Germline values: CDR1 SQVTM, CDR2 ANQGSEA. Trimming took off 2 bases at V and 1 base at J, with 3 bases between the two ends. The CDR3 loop spans 12 amino acids.

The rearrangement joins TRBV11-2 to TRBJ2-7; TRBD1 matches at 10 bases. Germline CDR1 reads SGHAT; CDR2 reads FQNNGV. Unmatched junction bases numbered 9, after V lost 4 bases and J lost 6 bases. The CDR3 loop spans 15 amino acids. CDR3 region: CASSYSWDRGGEQYF. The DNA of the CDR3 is TGTGCCAGCAGCTATAGTTGGGACAGGGGTGGCGAGCAGTACTTC.

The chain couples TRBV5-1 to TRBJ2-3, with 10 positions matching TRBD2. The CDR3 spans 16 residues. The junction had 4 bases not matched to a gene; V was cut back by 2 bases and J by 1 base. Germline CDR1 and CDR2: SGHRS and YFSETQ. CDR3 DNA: TGCGCCAGCAGCTTACCTAGCGGGAGTGGCACAGATACGCAGTATTTT. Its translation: CASSLPSGSGTDTQYF.

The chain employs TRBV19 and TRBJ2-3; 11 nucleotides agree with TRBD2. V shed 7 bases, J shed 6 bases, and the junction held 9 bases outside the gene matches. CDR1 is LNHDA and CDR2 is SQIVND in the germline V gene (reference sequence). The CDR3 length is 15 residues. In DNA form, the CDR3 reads TGTGCCAGTACGATGACTAGCGGGATGTTCGATACGCAGTATTTT. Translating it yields CASTMTSGMFDTQYF.

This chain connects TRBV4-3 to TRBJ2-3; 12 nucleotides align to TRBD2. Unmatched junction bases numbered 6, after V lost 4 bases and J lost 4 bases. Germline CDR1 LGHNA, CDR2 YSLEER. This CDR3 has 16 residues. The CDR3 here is CASSRLAGVVADTQYF. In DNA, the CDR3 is TGCGCCAGCAGCCGACTAGCGGGAGTTGTTGCAGATACGCAGTATTTT.

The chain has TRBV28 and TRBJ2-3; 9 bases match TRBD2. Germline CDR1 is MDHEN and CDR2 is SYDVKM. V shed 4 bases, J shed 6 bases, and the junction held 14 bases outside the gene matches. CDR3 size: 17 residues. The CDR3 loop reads CASSSTPAGGLADTQYF. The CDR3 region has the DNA TGTGCCAGCAGTTCCACCCCCGCGGGAGGGTTAGCGGATACGCAGTATTTT.

CDR3 nucleotides: TGTGCCAGCAGTGGACTAGCGGGAGAAACCGGGGAGCTGTTTTTT. This sequence encodes CASSGLAGETGELFF. This chain uses TRBV6-2 or TRBV6-3 with TRBJ2-2, with 13 bases identical to TRBD2. CDR3 length equals 15 residues. CDR1 MNHEY and CDR2 SVGEGT come from the germline V gene. The V segment lost 5 bases and the J segment 5 bases; nucleotides outside the gene matches: 2.